This entry lists 31 T cell receptor beta chains sequenced from one sample in a study of shared clonotypes between healthy human individuals. This table comes from immunoSEQ multiplex PCR, and its TCRdb copy is limited to in-frame clones, with some not included. The sample yields hundreds of thousands of clones, roughly 79% seen once. The sample comprised PBMCs. These receptors were taken from a woman aged 40 to 49 in good health. Some clones in this sample may be carry-over from other donors' samples.

Points on this clone: At one end the junction does not follow the germline gene, possibly because of a read error. The genes are TRBV18 and TRBJ2-1; TRBD2 aligns across 10 bases. The CDR3 is 16 residues long. CDR1 and CDR2 (germline): KGHSH, LQKENI. The CDR3 region is CASSPPLAGADNEQFF. The CDR3 DNA reads as TGTGCCAGCTCCCCACCCCTAGCGGGGGCCGACAATGAGCAGTTCTTC.

The CDR3 DNA is TGTGCCAGTAGTATACGGGGACTAGCGGGGGGCAATGAGCAGTTCTTC. Protein product: CASSIRGLAGGNEQFF. This chain joins TRBV19 and TRBJ2-1; 15 bases line up with TRBD2. J gave up 6 bases and V 2 bases, and 2 bases lay outside the gene matches. Germline-derived CDR1 and CDR2 are LNHDA and SQIVND (reference sequence). This CDR3 is built from 16 residues.

The CDR3 DNA follows: TGCGCCAGCCGCCTGGGGCGACACAATGAGCAGTTCTTC. Encoded protein: CASRLGRHNEQFF. The V gene is TRBV5-1, the J gene TRBJ2-1, with a tentative D call TRBD1 (5 bases). V dropped 7 bases and J dropped 5 bases, with 13 bases sitting between them. This CDR3 has 13 amino acids. The V gene's germline CDR1 is SGHRS and CDR2 YFSETQ.

The V call is TRBV19, the J call TRBJ2-3; a possible D gene is TRBD1 (5 bases). With 5 bases removed from V and 1 base from J, the gap between germline ends came to 7 bases. Germline lookup yields CDR1 LNHDA and CDR2 SQIVND (reference sequence). This CDR3 is built from 13 residues. CDR3 amino acids: CASSQTGTDTQYF. As DNA, the CDR3 is TGTGCCAGTAGTCAGACAGGCACAGATACGCAGTATTTT.

The rearrangement uses TRBV7-2 and TRBJ2-5; D not certain. Germline CDR1 reads SGHTA; CDR2 reads FQGNSA. V was shortened by 5 bases and J by 2 bases, with 15 bases between the two germline ends. CDR3 length: 15 residues. The CDR3 DNA reads as TGTGCCAGCAGCGCAAACGGGTGGGTTCAAGAGACCCAGTACTTC. It codes for CASSANGWVQETQYF. Complete variable domain (other parts from reference TRBV7-2 and TRBJ2-5): GAGVSQSPSNKVTEKGKDVELRCDPISGHTALYWYRQSLGQGLEFLIYFQGNSAPDKSGLPSDRFSAERTGGSVSTLTIQRTQQEDSAVYLCASSANGWVQETQYFGPGTRLLVL.

The CDR3 DNA sequence: TGTGCCAGCAGTTACGGCCCCGGGGGCACTGAAGCTTTCTTT. Its protein is CASSYGPGGTEAFF. The V call is TRBV6-5, the J call TRBJ1-1, with a tentative D call TRBD1 (5 bases). The length of the CDR3 is 14 residues. V was shortened by 2 bases and J by 4 bases, with 11 bases between the two germline ends. In germline, CDR1 is MNHEY, CDR2 SVGAGI.

CDR3 residues: CASSLPRQDQIMNTEAFF. CDR3 bases: TGTGCCAGCAGTTTACCTCGACAGGACCAAATCATGAACACTGAAGCTTTCTTT. The rearrangement joins TRBV28 to TRBJ1-1; a possible D gene is TRBD1 (6 bases). V lost 2 bases and J lost 0, with 19 bases in between. This CDR3 contains 18 residues. CDR1 and CDR2 (germline): MDHEN, SYDVKM.

This chain joins TRBV19 and TRBJ2-5; no definite D call. Between the trimmed V and J ends, which lost 5 bases and 3 bases, there was a span of 10 bases. The germline V gene has CDR1 LNHDA and CDR2 SQIVND (reference sequence). CDR3 length equals 13 residues. As DNA, the CDR3 is TGTGCCAGTAGTTTTCGCGGTAAAGAGACCCAGTACTTC. The encoded protein is CASSFRGKETQYF.

The V call is TRBV7-8, the J call TRBJ1-1; D uncertain. Per germline, CDR1 SGHVS and CDR2 FQNEAQ. The CDR3 is made up of 17 amino acids. Trimming removed 5 bases from V and 8 bases from J, with 27 bases in between. The CDR3 DNA reads TGTGCCAGCAGCGCAAAAAGACTTGTTCGGGGTTTGTTGGAAGCTTTCTTT. The encoded protein is CASSAKRLVRGLLEAFF. Full variable domain (outside the CDR3, taken from reference TRBV7-8 and TRBJ1-1): GAGVSQSPRYKVAKRGQDVALRCDPISGHVSLFWYQQALGQGPEFLTYFQNEAQLDKSGLPSDRFFAERPEGSVSTLKIQRTQQEDSAVYLCASSAKRLVRGLLEAFFGQGTRLTVV.

The chain combines TRBV15 with TRBJ2-1; a possible D gene is TRBD2 (6 bases). The CDR3 contains 17 residues. The germline V gene has CDR1 LNHNV and CDR2 YYDKDF (reference sequence). Trimming left V 0 bases short and J 0 bases short, with 12 bases between. Here the CDR3 reads CATSRDLGLNSYNEQFF. Here the CDR3 DNA reads TGTGCCACCAGCAGAGATCTGGGACTCAACTCCTACAATGAGCAGTTCTTC.

The chain is built from TRBV13 and TRBJ1-5, with D unclear. This CDR3 spans 17 amino acids. The V gene lost 6 bases and the J gene lost 0 bases, with 18 bases spanning the gap. Germline assignment: CDR1 PRHDT and CDR2 FYEKMQ (reference sequence). The CDR3 sequence is CASRLRAELFSNQPQHF. The CDR3 bases are TGTGCCAGCAGGTTGAGGGCGGAACTCTTTAGCAATCAGCCCCAGCATTTT.

This clone has more than one count but fewer than ten. The chain uses TRBV7-9 and TRBJ1-1; D is unclear. CDR3 size: 15 residues. CDR1 is SEHNR, CDR2 FQNEAQ, per germline (reference sequence). V was shortened by 0 bases and J by 1 base, with 9 bases between the two germline ends. The CDR3 region is CASSLALSANTEAFF. CDR3 coding DNA: TGTGCCAGCAGCTTAGCGCTCTCAGCGAACACTGAAGCTTTCTTT.

The chain couples TRBV5-4 to TRBJ2-7, with a possible D match to TRBD2 (6 bases). Germline CDR1 reads SGHNT; CDR2 reads YYREEE (reference sequence). Trimming stripped 4 bases from V and 3 bases from J, with 11 bases between. CDR3 length: 13 amino acids. CDR3 region: CASSQRLDYEQYF. In nucleotides, the CDR3 is TGTGCCAGCAGCCAAAGACTAGACTACGAGCAGTACTTC.

This clone turned up a few times. The J gene is TRBJ1-2, the V gene TRBV6-1; unclear D gene. The germline CDR1 and CDR2 sequences are MNHNS and SASEGT. This CDR3 contains 13 residues. Trimming stripped 0 bases from V and 6 bases from J, with 8 bases between. CDR3 amino acids: CASSEAWQDGYTF. The CDR3 DNA sequence: TGTGCCAGCAGTGAAGCGTGGCAGGATGGCTACACCTTC.

Only a few counts were recorded for this clone. J is TRBJ2-3 and V is TRBV10-1; D perhaps matches TRBD1 (6 bases). Deletions cut 3 bases from V and 4 bases from J, with 14 bases between. The CDR3 contains 15 residues. The germline V gene has CDR1 WNHNN and CDR2 SYGVQD (reference sequence). CDR3 DNA: TGCGCCAGCAGTGAAGTCCGAACAGGGCCAGATACGCAGTATTTT. Residues: CASSEVRTGPDTQYF.

V usage is TRBV28 and J usage is TRBJ1-2; D gene uncertain. Germline CDR1 MDHEN, CDR2 SYDVKM. Trimming removed 1 base at V and 4 bases at J, with 10 bases between. The CDR3 loop spans 14 amino acids. This chain's CDR3 is CASSLYGGVYGYTF. In DNA, the CDR3 is TGTGCCAGCAGTTTATACGGCGGGGTCTATGGCTACACCTTC.

This chain joins TRBV6-1 and TRBJ2-7; D may be TRBD1 or TRBD2 (5 bases each). The germline V and J ends were trimmed by 6 bases and 6 bases, with 15 bases remaining between them. The CDR3 is 13 amino acids. Germline V gene lookup returns CDR1 MNHNS and CDR2 SASEGT. CDR3 protein: CASRRGASGEQYF. The DNA of the CDR3 is TGTGCCAGCAGGAGAGGGGCCTCAGGCGAGCAGTACTTC.

This clone was found a few times. J is TRBJ2-7 and V is TRBV7-3; 8 bases map to TRBD1. In germline, CDR1 is SGHTA, CDR2 FQGTGA. V lost 5 bases to trimming and J lost 0 bases; unmatched junction nucleotides: 3. The CDR3 is 14 amino acids. CDR3 amino acids: CASSPDRDSYEQYF. The CDR3, as DNA: TGTGCCAGCAGCCCGGACAGGGACTCCTACGAGCAGTACTTC.

This clone turned up a few times. The chain joins TRBV28 to TRBJ2-7; D not certain. The CDR3 is made up of 12 amino acids. The V gene's germline CDR1 is MDHEN and CDR2 SYDVKM. Between the trimmed V and J ends, which lost 6 bases and 9 bases, there was a span of 15 bases. CDR3 loop: CASSPTVYMQYF. CDR3 DNA sequence: TGTGCCAGCAGCCCTACAGTGTACATGCAGTACTTC. The whole variable domain, filled in from reference TRBV28 and TRBJ2-7, reads DVKVTQSSRYLVKRTGEKVFLECVQDMDHENMFWYRQDPGLGLRLIYFSYDVKMKEKGDIPEGYSVSREKKERFSLILESASTNQTSMYLCASSPTVYMQYFGPGTRLTVT.

V and J are TRBV4-3 and TRBJ2-7; D remains unclear. CDR1 LGHNA and CDR2 YSLEER come from the germline V gene. V was pared by 0 bases and J by 4 bases, with 7 bases between. The CDR3 contains 13 residues. The CDR3 sequence: CASSQDLHYEQYF. CDR3 nucleotides: TGCGCCAGCAGCCAAGATCTCCATTACGAGCAGTACTTC.

This chain connects TRBV2 to TRBJ2-5; D not certain. The CDR3 extends over 13 amino acids. Germline loops: CDR1 SNHLY, CDR2 FYNNEI. V was clipped by 7 bases and J by 4 bases, with 13 bases between them. The CDR3 DNA sequence: TGTGCCAGCATGGAACAGACCCCAGAGACCCAGTACTTC. It is translated as CASMEQTPETQYF.

In DNA, the CDR3 is TGTGCCAGCAGGACTCTTGGCGGGGGCTATGGCTACACCTTC. Translation: CASRTLGGGYGYTF. The rearrangement links TRBV28 to TRBJ1-2, with D possibly TRBD1 on 5 matching bases. Germline V gene sequence: CDR1 MDHEN, CDR2 SYDVKM. The V end was cut by 6 bases, the J end by 4 bases, with 15 bases between. This CDR3 spans 14 amino acids.

The chain joins TRBV20-1 to TRBJ2-7; D not resolved. Trimming stripped 7 bases from V and 2 bases from J, with 9 bases between. Germline assignment: CDR1 DFQATT and CDR2 SNEGSKA (reference sequence). The CDR3 loop spans 11 amino acids. The CDR3 bases are TGCAGTGGTGAGGCTACCTACGAGCAGTACTTC. Translating it yields CSGEATYEQYF.

Only one count was recorded for this clone. V is TRBV10-3 and J is TRBJ2-7, with 8 bases identical to TRBD1. This CDR3 comprises 14 residues. After removal of 5 bases from V and 3 bases from J, the junction contained 6 bases not matched to a gene. Germline CDR1 ENHRY, CDR2 SYGVKD. The CDR3 sequence is CAISSTGADYEQYF. DNA of the CDR3: TGTGCCATCAGTTCGACAGGGGCGGACTACGAGCAGTACTTC.

The chain uses TRBV27 and TRBJ1-1; D not certain. Trimming left V 2 bases short and J 4 bases short, with 8 bases between. Germline lookup yields CDR1 MNHEY and CDR2 SMNVEV (reference sequence). The length of the CDR3 is 13 residues. The CDR3 bases are TGTGCCAGCAGTTTAGACCATCGCACTGAAGCTTTCTTT. Translated: CASSLDHRTEAFF.

The J gene is TRBJ2-7, the V gene TRBV6-5; D is ambiguous. Between the trimmed V and J ends, which lost 5 bases and 2 bases, there was a span of 10 bases. CDR3 length: 13 residues. Germline CDR1 MNHEY, CDR2 SVGAGI. The CDR3, as DNA: TGTGCCAGCAGTACCCCCGGAACCTACGAGCAGTACTTC. Protein product: CASSTPGTYEQYF.

This chain connects TRBV4-3 to TRBJ2-1, with 12 bases that match TRBD2. The CDR3 is 18 residues long. CDR1 and CDR2 from the germline V gene are LGHNA and YSLEER. V lost 2 bases and J lost 6; bases outside the gene matches: 11. The CDR3 nucleotides read TGCGCCAGCAGCCAAACTCGTCTAGCGGGAGGGCTGTTCAATGAGCAGTTCTTC. Its translation is CASSQTRLAGGLFNEQFF.

In its sample, this clone was seen many times. Other DNA sequences within the sample encode an identical CDR3. The chain combines TRBV5-1 with TRBJ1-5; 7 bases align to TRBD1. The CDR3 is 15 amino acids. J gave up 6 bases and V 0 bases, and 6 bases lay outside the gene matches. The germline CDR1 and CDR2 sequences are SGHRS and YFSETQ. The chain's CDR3 is CASSLEGARGQPQHF. The DNA of the CDR3 is TGCGCCAGCAGCTTGGAGGGGGCGCGGGGTCAGCCCCAGCATTTT.

The rearrangement joins TRBV5-4 to TRBJ2-7; 9 nucleotides align to TRBD1. Trimming took 4 bases from V and 0 from J; bases not matched to a gene: 5. CDR1 is SGHNT, CDR2 YYREEE, per germline (reference sequence). There are 15 residues in the CDR3. CDR3 residues: CASSGGQGSSYEQYF. CDR3 DNA sequence: TGTGCCAGCAGCGGGGGACAGGGCAGCTCCTACGAGCAGTACTTC.

J is TRBJ1-5 and V is TRBV10-2; D is possibly TRBD1 (5 bases). V was trimmed by 6 bases and J by 3 bases, leaving 12 bases between them. CDR1 and CDR2 from the germline V gene are WSHSY and SAAADI. The CDR3 covers 14 residues. The CDR3 sequence: CASSPQGLNQPQHF. For the CDR3, the DNA is TGCGCCAGCAGCCCGCAGGGCCTCAATCAGCCCCAGCATTTT.

The V gene is TRBV18, the J gene TRBJ2-5; D not certain. Germline assignment: CDR1 KGHSH and CDR2 LQKENI. This CDR3 comprises 12 residues. Trimming took off 3 bases at V and 2 bases at J, with 4 bases between the two ends. CDR3 sequence (DNA): TGTGCCAGCTCACCTATGCAAGAGACCCAGTACTTC. Translated, it gives CASSPMQETQYF. The whole variable domain, remainder taken from reference TRBV18 and TRBJ2-5, is NAGVMQNPRHLVRRRGQEARLRCSPMKGHSHVYWYRQLPEEGLKFMVYLQKENIIDESGMPKERFSAEFPKEGPSILRIQQVVRGDSAAYFCASSPMQETQYFGPGTRLLVL.